The clone carrying this T cell receptor (beta chain) has more than one count but fewer than ten. The antigen is unknown. The germline V gene encodes CDR1 ENHRY and CDR2 SYGVKD. Trimming took off 8 bases at V and 2 bases at J, with 10 bases between the two ends. The CDR3 is 13 residues long. The protocol was immunoSEQ multiplex PCR, while the TCRdb copy is restricted to in-frame clones and leaves out a portion. The data show some 150,000 clones, with roughly nine tenths seen just once and under 8% held by the top ten. The data originate from a study of T cell responses to AZD1222 COVID-19 vaccine. Whole-study results and caveats: Repertoires were obtained solely post-peak T cell response. Spike-specific TCR breadth and depth were elevated following two AZD1222 doses. Researchers report vaccine-associated CD4 TCRs spanning spike, with dominance at 160-218 and 743-854.

This clonotype was obtained from an adult who had recovered from COVID-19. The chain joins TRBV10-3 to TRBJ1-3; D gene unclear. Sequencing was performed on peripheral blood, taken after recovery from COVID-19. In DNA form, the CDR3 reads TGTGCCATCCTACCCGGGGCTGGAAACACCATATATTTT. It yields the protein CAILPGAGNTIYF.